In this sample, the clone carrying this TCR beta chain turned up a few times. Peripheral blood was drawn, about 10 milliliters per donor. This entry belongs to a study of blood T cells in healthy people across ages. The authors ran a second PCR of 7 to 11 cycles using a sample-barcoded 5' primer and a J-beta primer mix. Every cDNA molecule bore a tag from a template-switch adaptor containing 12 random nucleotides. In TCRdb, the 5' RACE reads were re-called with MiXCR into one record per CDR3 protein. The top ten clones hold approximately 4.1% of a sample with some 1,500,000 distinct CDR3 sequences, under 55% of them seen once. Source material: blood. This sequence originates from a woman aged 18-30 years in good health.

The CDR3 DNA reads TGCGCCAGCAGCCCCCAGGGGTGGGGTGTACGGGATGCAGATACGCAGTATTTT. Translating it yields CASSPQGWGVRDADTQYF. V and J are TRBV4-1 and TRBJ2-3, with D possibly matching TRBD1 (6 bases). CDR3 length: 18 amino acids. Germline V gene data show CDR1 as MGHRA and CDR2 as YSYEKL. V was clipped by 4 bases and J by 4 bases, with 24 bases between them.